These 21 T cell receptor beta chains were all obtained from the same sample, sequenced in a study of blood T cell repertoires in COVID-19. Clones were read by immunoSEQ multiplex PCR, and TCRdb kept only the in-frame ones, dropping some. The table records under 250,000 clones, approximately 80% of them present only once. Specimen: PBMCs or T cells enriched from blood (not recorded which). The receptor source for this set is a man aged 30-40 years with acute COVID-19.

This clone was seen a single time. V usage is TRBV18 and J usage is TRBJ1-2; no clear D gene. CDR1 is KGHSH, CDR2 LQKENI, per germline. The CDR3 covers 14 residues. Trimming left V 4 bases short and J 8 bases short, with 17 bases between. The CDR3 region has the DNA TGTGCCAGCTCACTCTCTCCAGGAAGTCGAGGCTACACCTTC. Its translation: CASSLSPGSRGYTF. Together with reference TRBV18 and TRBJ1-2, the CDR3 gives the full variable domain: NAGVMQNPRHLVRRRGQEARLRCSPMKGHSHVYWYRQLPEEGLKFMVYLQKENIIDESGMPKERFSAEFPKEGPSILRIQQVVRGDSAAYFCASSLSPGSRGYTFGSGTRLTVV.

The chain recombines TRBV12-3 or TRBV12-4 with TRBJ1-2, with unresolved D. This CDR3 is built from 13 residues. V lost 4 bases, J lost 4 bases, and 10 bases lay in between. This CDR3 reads CASSYRLLYGYTF. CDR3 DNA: TGTGCCAGCAGTTACCGGTTACTCTATGGCTACACCTTC.

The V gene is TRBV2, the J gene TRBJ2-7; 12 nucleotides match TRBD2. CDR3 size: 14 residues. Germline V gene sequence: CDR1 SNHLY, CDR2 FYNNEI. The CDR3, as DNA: TGTGCTAAGGGGACTAGCGGGTCCTCCTACGAGCAGTACTTC. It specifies CAKGTSGSSYEQYF. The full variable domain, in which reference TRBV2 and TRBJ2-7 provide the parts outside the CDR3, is EPEVTQTPSHQVTQMGQEVILRCVPISNHLYFYWYRQILGQKVEFLVSFYNNEISEKSEIFDDQFSVERPDGSNFTLKIRSTKLEDSAMYFCAKGTSGSSYEQYFGPGTRLTVT.

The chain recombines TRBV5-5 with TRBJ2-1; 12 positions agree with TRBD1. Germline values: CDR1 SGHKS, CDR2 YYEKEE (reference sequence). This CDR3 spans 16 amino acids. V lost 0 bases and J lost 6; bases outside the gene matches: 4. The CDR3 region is CASSLAPGQGANEQFF. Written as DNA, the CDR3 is TGTGCCAGCAGCTTGGCCCCGGGACAGGGGGCCAATGAGCAGTTCTTC.

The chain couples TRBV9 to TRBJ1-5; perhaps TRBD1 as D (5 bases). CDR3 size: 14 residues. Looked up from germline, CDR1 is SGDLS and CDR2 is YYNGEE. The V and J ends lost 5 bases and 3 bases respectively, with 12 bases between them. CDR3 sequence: CASSHQGFNQPQHF. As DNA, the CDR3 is TGTGCCAGCAGTCATCAGGGTTTCAATCAGCCCCAGCATTTT.

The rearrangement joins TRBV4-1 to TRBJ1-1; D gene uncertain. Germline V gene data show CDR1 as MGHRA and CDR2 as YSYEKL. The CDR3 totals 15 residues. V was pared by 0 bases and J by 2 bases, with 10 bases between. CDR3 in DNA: TGCGCCAGCAGCCAAGACACGCGTACCAACACTGAAGCTTTCTTT. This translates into CASSQDTRTNTEAFF.

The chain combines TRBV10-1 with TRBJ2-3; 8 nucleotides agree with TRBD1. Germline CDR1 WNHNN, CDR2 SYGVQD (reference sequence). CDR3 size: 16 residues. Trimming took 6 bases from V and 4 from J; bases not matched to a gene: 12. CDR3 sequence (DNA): TGCGCCAGCAGCCAAGAGACAGGGGTCGGGGCAGATACGCAGTATTTT. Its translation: CASSQETGVGADTQYF.

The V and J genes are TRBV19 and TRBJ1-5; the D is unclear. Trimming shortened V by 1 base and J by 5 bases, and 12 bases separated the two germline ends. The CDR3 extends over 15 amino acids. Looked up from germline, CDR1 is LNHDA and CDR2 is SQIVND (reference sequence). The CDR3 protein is CASSIVGGRDQPQHF. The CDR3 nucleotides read TGTGCCAGTAGTATAGTCGGAGGGAGGGATCAGCCCCAGCATTTT.

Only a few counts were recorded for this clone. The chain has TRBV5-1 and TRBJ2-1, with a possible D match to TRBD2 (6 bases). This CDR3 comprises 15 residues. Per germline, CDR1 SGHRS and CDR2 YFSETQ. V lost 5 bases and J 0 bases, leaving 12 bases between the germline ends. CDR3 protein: CASSRDGSSYNEQFF. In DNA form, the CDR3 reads TGCGCCAGCAGTCGAGACGGGAGCTCCTACAATGAGCAGTTCTTC.

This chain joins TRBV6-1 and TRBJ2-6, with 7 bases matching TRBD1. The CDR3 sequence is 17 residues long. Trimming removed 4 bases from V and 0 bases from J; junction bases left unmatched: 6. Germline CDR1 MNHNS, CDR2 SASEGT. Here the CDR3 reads CASSGGQFVSGANVLTF. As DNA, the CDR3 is TGTGCCAGCAGTGGGGGACAGTTTGTCTCTGGGGCCAACGTCCTGACTTTC.

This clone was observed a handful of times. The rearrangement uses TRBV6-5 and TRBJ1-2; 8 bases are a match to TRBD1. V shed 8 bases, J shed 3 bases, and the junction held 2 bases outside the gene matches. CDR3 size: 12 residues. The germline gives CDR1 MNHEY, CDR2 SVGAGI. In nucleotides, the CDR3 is TGTGCCAGCGGACAGGGTTACTATGGCTACACCTTC. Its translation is CASGQGYYGYTF.

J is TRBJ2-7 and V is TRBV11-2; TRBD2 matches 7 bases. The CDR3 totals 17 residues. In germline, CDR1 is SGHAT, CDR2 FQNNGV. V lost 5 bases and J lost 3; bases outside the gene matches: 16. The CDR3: CASSLAPTSRPYYEQYF. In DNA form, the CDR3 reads TGTGCCAGCAGCCTGGCCCCGACTAGCAGACCTTACTACGAGCAGTACTTC.

The CDR3 bases are TGTGCCAGCAGCCAAGTGAGCACTCGCTCTGGAAACACCATATATTTT. Translation: CASSQVSTRSGNTIYF. The chain has TRBV3-1 (or the pseudogene TRBV3-2) and TRBJ1-3; D is undetermined. With 1 base removed from V and 0 bases from J, the gap between germline ends came to 10 bases. The CDR3 totals 16 residues. Germline lookup yields CDR1 LGHDT and CDR2 YNNKEL (reference sequence).

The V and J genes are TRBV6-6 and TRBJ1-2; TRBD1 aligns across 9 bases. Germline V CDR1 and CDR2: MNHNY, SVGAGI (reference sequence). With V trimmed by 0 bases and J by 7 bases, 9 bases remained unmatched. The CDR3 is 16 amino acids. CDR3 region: CASSYSPGQGFSGYTF. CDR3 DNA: TGTGCCAGCAGTTACTCGCCCGGACAGGGGTTTTCTGGCTACACCTTC.

The DNA for the CDR3 is TGTGCCAGCAAAAACGGGGGATCGAACACTGAAGCTTTCTTT. Its protein product is CASKNGGSNTEAFF. The rearrangement links TRBV2 to TRBJ1-1; D possibly corresponds to TRBD1 (5 bases). CDR1 is SNHLY and CDR2 is FYNNEI in the germline V gene. The V end was cut by 7 bases, the J end by 1 base, with 13 bases between. The CDR3 extends over 14 amino acids.

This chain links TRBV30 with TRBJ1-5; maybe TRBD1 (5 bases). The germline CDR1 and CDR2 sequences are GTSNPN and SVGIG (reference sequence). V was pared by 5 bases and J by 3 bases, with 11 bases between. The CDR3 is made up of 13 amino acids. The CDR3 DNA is TGTGCCTGGGGCCGGGACTCCAATCAGCCCCAGCATTTT. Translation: CAWGRDSNQPQHF.

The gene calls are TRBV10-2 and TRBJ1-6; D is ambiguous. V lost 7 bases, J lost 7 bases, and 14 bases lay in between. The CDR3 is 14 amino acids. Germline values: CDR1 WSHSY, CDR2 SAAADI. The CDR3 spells CASTVLAGNSPLHF. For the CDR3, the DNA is TGCGCCAGCACCGTATTAGCGGGGAATTCACCCCTCCACTTT.

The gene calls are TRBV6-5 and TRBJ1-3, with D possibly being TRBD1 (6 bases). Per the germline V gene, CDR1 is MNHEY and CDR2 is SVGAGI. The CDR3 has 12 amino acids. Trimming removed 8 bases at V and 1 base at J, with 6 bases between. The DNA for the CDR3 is TGTGCCAGCGGGACATCTGGAAACACCATATATTTT. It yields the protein CASGTSGNTIYF.

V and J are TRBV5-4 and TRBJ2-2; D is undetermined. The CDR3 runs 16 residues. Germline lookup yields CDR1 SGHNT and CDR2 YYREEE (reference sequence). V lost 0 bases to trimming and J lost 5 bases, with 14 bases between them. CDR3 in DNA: TGTGCCAGCAGCTTGGCCAGGTTAGGCGCGACCGGGGAGCTGTTTTTT. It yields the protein CASSLARLGATGELFF.

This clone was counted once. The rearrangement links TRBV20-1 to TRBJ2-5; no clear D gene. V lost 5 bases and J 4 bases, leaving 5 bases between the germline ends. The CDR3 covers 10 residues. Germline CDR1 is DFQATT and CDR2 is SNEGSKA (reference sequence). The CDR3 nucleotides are TGCAGTGCTCTCTCAGAGACCCAGTACTTC. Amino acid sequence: CSALSETQYF.

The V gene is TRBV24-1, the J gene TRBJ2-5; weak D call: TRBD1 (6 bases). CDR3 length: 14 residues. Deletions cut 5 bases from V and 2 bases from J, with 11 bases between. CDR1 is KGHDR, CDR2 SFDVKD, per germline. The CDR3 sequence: CATSGPGTQETQYF. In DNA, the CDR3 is TGTGCCACCAGTGGTCCCGGGACACAAGAGACCCAGTACTTC.